This T cell receptor (beta chain) originates from a study of CD8 T cells in ankylosing spondylitis. Study conclusions and caveats: Both synovial fluid and blood in reactive arthritis had previously been reported to carry some motif variants. A motif in TCR beta, a set of roughly eight highly homologous variants, appeared characteristic of ankylosing spondylitis blood. Disease-linked clones bore a CD8+ phenotype, appearing relatively rarely in peripheral blood. According to the report, clones linked to the disease were significantly enriched in matched synovial fluid samples taken from ankylosing spondylitis patients.

J lost 5 bases, V lost 1 base, and 16 bases had no gene match. CDR3 size: 18 residues. Germline V gives CDR1 SGHVS, CDR2 FQNEAQ. TCRdb reprocessed the 5' RACE reads via MiXCR and lists one record per CDR3 protein. The sample includes a few hundred thousand distinct CDR3 sequences, 20% to 25% of them seen just once. To note about this clonotype: Its cognate antigen is unknown.

The chain couples TRBV7-8 to TRBJ2-5; 7 nucleotides agree with TRBD2. Material for sequencing was blood, either unsorted or a sorted T cell fraction (not recorded which). This TCR was recovered from a male donor with ankylosing spondylitis or in good health (not recorded which). CDR3 sequence (DNA): TGTGCCAGCAGCTTAGGCCCGTTTAGCGGCGGGAGTAGGGAGACCCAGTACTTC. Translating it yields CASSLGPFSGGSRETQYF.